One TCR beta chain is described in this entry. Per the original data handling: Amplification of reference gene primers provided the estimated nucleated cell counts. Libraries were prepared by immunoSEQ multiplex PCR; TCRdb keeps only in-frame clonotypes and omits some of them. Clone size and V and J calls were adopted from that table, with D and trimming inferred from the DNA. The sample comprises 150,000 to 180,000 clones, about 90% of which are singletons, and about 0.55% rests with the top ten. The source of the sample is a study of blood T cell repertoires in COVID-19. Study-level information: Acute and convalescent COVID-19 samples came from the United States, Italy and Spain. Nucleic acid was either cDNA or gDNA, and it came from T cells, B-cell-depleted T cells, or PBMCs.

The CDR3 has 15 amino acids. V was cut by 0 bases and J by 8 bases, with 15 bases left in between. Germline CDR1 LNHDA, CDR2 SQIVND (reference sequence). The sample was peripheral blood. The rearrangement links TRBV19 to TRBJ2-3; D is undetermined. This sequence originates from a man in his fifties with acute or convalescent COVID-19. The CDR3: CASSIDSSLISTQYF. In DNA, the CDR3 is TGTGCCAGTAGTATAGATAGTTCCCTCATTAGTACGCAGTATTTT.